A selection of T cell receptor beta chains follows, all from one sample in a study of cytomegalovirus exposure and HLA in healthy donors. Some clones are missing from TCRdb's copy, which holds only in-frame ones; the method was immunoSEQ multiplex PCR. This sample carries tens of thousands of clones, 94% of them seen once, and the ten largest clones take 0.55% to 0.8%. The sequenced sample was PBMCs. These receptors were obtained from a woman aged 18-29 years in good health and CMV-seronegative. The CDR3 runs from the conserved cysteine through the conserved F or W. D genes are given only for firm matches.

V: TRBV12-5
J: TRBJ1-1
D: .
DNA: TGTGCTAGTGGTTATCTACAGGGAGAACAACTCGGGGACACTGAAGCTTTCTTT
CDR3: CASGYLQGEQLGDTEAFF

V: TRBV4-1
J: TRBJ1-2
D: .
DNA: TGCGCCAGCAGCCAGATGGGGCGTGGGGTACCTTCGGCCTTCCCCTATGGCTACACCTTC
CDR3: CASSQMGRGVPSAFPYGYTF

V: TRBV19
J: TRBJ2-1
D: .
DNA: TGTGCCAGTAGTATAGCCCCGAGCTCCTACAATGAGCAGTTCTTC
CDR3: CASSIAPSSYNEQFF

V: TRBV4-1
J: TRBJ2-3
D: .
DNA: TGCGCCAGCAGCCAAGCCTCTTCAGACACAGATACGCAGTATTTT
CDR3: CASSQASSDTDTQYF

V: TRBV6-5
J: TRBJ2-2
D: TRBD2
DNA: TGTGCCAGCAGTTACTCGATTAGCGGGGGGCGGGAGCTGTTTTTT
CDR3: CASSYSISGGRELFF

V: TRBV27
J: TRBJ1-2
D: TRBD1
DNA: TGTGCCAGCAGTACTGTGACAGGGAACTATGGCTACACCTTC
CDR3: CASSTVTGNYGYTF

V: TRBV27
J: TRBJ2-5
D: TRBD1
DNA: TGTGCCAGCAGTCCCAGACAGGGAGAGACCCAGTACTTC
CDR3: CASSPRQGETQYF

V: TRBV5-1
J: TRBJ1-2
D: .
DNA: TGCGCCAGCAGCCGAGACTCGGGAGACTATGGCTACACCTTC
CDR3: CASSRDSGDYGYTF

V: TRBV7-2
J: TRBJ2-3
D: .
DNA: TGTGCCAGCAGCTTAGCGAGCGCAGATACGCAGTATTTT
CDR3: CASSLASADTQYF

V: TRBV28
J: TRBJ2-7
D: .
DNA: TGTGCCAGCAGTCCACGAACAGGTCTTGGGTCCTACGAGCAGTACTTC
CDR3: CASSPRTGLGSYEQYF